This TCR beta chain was sequenced in a study of cytomegalovirus exposure and HLA in healthy donors. The CDR3 consists of 15 residues. Trimming pared 0 bases from V and 4 bases from J, leaving 9 bases between. CDR1 is LGHNA and CDR2 is YSLEER in the germline V gene. Overall study results and limits: For cytomegalovirus status, the classifier reportedly gave diagnoses with high specificity and sensitivity. It was only CMV serostatus that was available as immune exposure information. Being indistinguishable, some V segments were excluded, TRBV6-2 and TRBV6-3 among them.

Likely unrecorded immune exposures existed in these nominally healthy donors. 60 Vbeta and 13 Jbeta primers were used in PCR. Using immunoSEQ multiplex PCR, the repertoire was profiled, and TCRdb retains in-frame clones only, with some absent. The sample holds 100,000 or so clones; 80% are singletons and the top ten take 6% to 8%. This clone showed up just a few times. The antigen is not known. J is TRBJ1-4 and V is TRBV4-3; D is ambiguous. The sequence came from a man younger than 40 in good health and CMV-seronegative. The sequenced sample was PBMCs. The CDR3 is CASSQDPGNNEKLFF. The DNA for the CDR3 is TGCGCCAGCAGCCAAGATCCGGGGAATAATGAAAAACTGTTTTTT.